Listed here are 14 T cell receptor beta chains from one sample, sequenced in a study of shared T cell receptors in the human thymus. Sequencing was performed with immunoSEQ multiplex PCR; in TCRdb, only in-frame clones are kept and a portion is missing. The sample carries roughly 710,000 clones, 80% to 90% recorded once. This sample was shared with a second study, whose subject was human thymus T cells.

The specimen sequenced was thymocytes. The receptors were gathered from a girl in the first two years of life with a congenital heart defect.

The gene calls are TRBV5-4 and TRBJ1-1, with D perhaps matching TRBD1 (5 bases). Germline V CDR1 and CDR2: SGHNT, YYREEE (reference sequence). This CDR3 region has 14 residues. V lost 4 bases and J lost 4, with 14 bases in between. CDR3 bases: TGTGCCAGCAGCCAGCGGGGGGAGGCCACTGAAGCTTTCTTT. Translated: CASSQRGEATEAFF.

The chain recombines TRBV5-8 with TRBJ1-5; D is undetermined. The CDR3 consists of 12 residues. V lost 3 bases and J lost 4, with 5 bases in between. Germline CDR1 and CDR2: SGHTS and YDEGEE. This CDR3 reads CASSCANQPQHF. The CDR3 DNA is TGTGCCAGCAGCTGTGCGAATCAGCCCCAGCATTTT.

This chain links TRBV27 with TRBJ2-7; 7 bases agree with TRBD2. Germline V gene sequence: CDR1 MNHEY, CDR2 SMNVEV (reference sequence). The CDR3 covers 14 residues. V lost 6 bases, J lost 0 bases, and 5 bases stayed unmatched. The CDR3 DNA reads as TGTGCCAGCAGCCTAGCGGTGAGCTCCTACGAGCAGTACTTC. Translation: CASSLAVSSYEQYF.

The CDR3 here is CATGTGISPLHF. The CDR3 DNA reads as TGTGCGACCGGGACAGGGATATCACCCCTCCACTTT. The rearrangement links TRBV18 to TRBJ1-6, with 9 bases fitting TRBD1. This CDR3 spans 12 amino acids. Per the germline V gene, CDR1 is KGHSH and CDR2 is LQKENI.

This clone occurred once. The gene calls are TRBV5-1 and TRBJ1-2; D is perhaps TRBD1 (6 bases). Germline V gene lookup returns CDR1 SGHRS and CDR2 YFSETQ. This CDR3 spans 16 amino acids. Trimming left V 0 bases short and J 4 bases short, with 16 bases between. In nucleotides, the CDR3 is TGCGCCAGCAGCTTGGGCCAGGGACATTCCTCCTATGGCTACACCTTC. It codes for CASSLGQGHSSYGYTF. Variable domain in full (rest from reference TRBV5-1 and TRBJ1-2): KAGVTQTPRYLIKTRGQQVTLSCSPISGHRSVSWYQQTPGQGLQFLFEYFSETQRNKGNFPGRFSGRQFSNSRSEMNVSTLELGDSALYLCASSLGQGHSSYGYTFGSGTRLTVV.

For this clone: Different DNA sequences within this sample yield the same CDR3. The chain couples TRBV7-6 to TRBJ2-7; TRBD2 agrees at 9 bases. V was clipped by 1 base and J by 2 bases; unmatched bases: 3. In germline, CDR1 is SGHVS, CDR2 FNYEAQ. There are 15 residues in the CDR3. The CDR3 loop reads CASSLVQRGAYEQYF. CDR3 sequence (DNA): TGTGCCAGCAGCTTAGTCCAGCGGGGGGCCTACGAGCAGTACTTC.

This clone was counted between two and nine times. The chain combines TRBV5-1 with TRBJ2-7; 9 positions match TRBD1. The V segment lost 2 bases and the J segment 5 bases; nucleotides outside the gene matches: 5. This CDR3 spans 14 amino acids. CDR1 is SGHRS and CDR2 is YFSETQ in the germline V gene. The CDR3 sequence is CASSLYRGHNEQYF. The CDR3 DNA sequence: TGCGCCAGCAGCTTATACAGGGGGCATAACGAGCAGTACTTC.

This clone was observed a handful of times. V and J are TRBV14 and TRBJ1-2; D may be TRBD1 (5 bases). V was pared by 3 bases and J by 6 bases, with 8 bases between. The length of the CDR3 is 12 residues. Germline lookup yields CDR1 SGHDN and CDR2 FVKESK. CDR3 residues: CASSQKGDGYTF. CDR3 DNA: TGTGCCAGCAGCCAGAAAGGGGATGGCTACACCTTC.

This chain joins TRBV7-8 and TRBJ1-4, with D possibly TRBD1 on 5 matching bases. The CDR3 length is 17 residues. V was cut by 5 bases and J by 0 bases, with 16 bases left in between. Germline lookup yields CDR1 SGHVS and CDR2 FQNEAQ. CDR3 loop: CASSPGGGTPTNEKLFF. CDR3 DNA sequence: TGTGCCAGCAGCCCGGGGGGGGGAACCCCAACTAATGAAAAACTGTTTTTT.

CDR3 residues: CASSKWSRDTEAFF. The CDR3 nucleotides read TGTGCCAGCAGCAAATGGTCCAGGGACACTGAAGCTTTCTTT. The chain recombines TRBV21-1 with TRBJ1-1; the table's D gene call, TRBD1, was not cross checked with the DNA. TRBV21-1 is given as a pseudogene. This CDR3 has 14 amino acids.

The chain is built from TRBV5-1 and TRBJ2-3; D perhaps matches TRBD1 (6 bases). The length of the CDR3 is 15 residues. V lost 4 bases and J 5 bases, leaving 17 bases between the germline ends. Germline V gives CDR1 SGHRS, CDR2 YFSETQ. In DNA form, the CDR3 reads TGCGCCAGCAGCGTCGTCTGGGGGCAGGGAGATACGCAGTATTTT. This sequence encodes CASSVVWGQGDTQYF.

The chain recombines TRBV15 with TRBJ2-7, with D unresolved. Germline lookup yields CDR1 LNHNV and CDR2 YYDKDF (reference sequence). The CDR3 has 10 residues. Trimming left V 7 bases short and J 5 bases short, with 6 bases between. The CDR3: CATNIDEQYF. The CDR3 DNA reads as TGTGCCACCAACATTGACGAGCAGTACTTC.

The J gene is TRBJ2-7, the V gene TRBV13; 16 bases are shared with TRBD2. Trimming removed 4 bases from V and 6 bases from J; junction bases left unmatched: 6. This CDR3 region has 16 residues. Germline CDR1 and CDR2: PRHDT and FYEKMQ (reference sequence). This CDR3 reads CASSSGTSGGAVEQYF. The CDR3, as DNA: TGTGCCAGCAGCTCCGGGACTAGCGGGGGGGCCGTCGAGCAGTACTTC. The full variable domain, with the rest looked up from reference TRBV13 and TRBJ2-7, is AAGVIQSPRHLIKEKRETATLKCYPIPRHDTVYWYQQGPGQDPQFLISFYEKMQSDKGSIPDRFSAQQFSDYHSELNMSSLELGDSALYFCASSSGTSGGAVEQYFGPGTRLTVT.

The J gene is TRBJ1-1, the V gene TRBV6-5, with D possibly matching TRBD1 (5 bases). This CDR3 has 13 amino acids. Germline CDR1 MNHEY, CDR2 SVGAGI. V was shortened by 6 bases and J by 1 base, with 9 bases between the two germline ends. CDR3 sequence reads: CASSTQGNTEAFF. The CDR3, as DNA: TGTGCCAGCAGCACGCAGGGGAACACTGAAGCTTTCTTT.